The 28 T cell receptor beta chains below all came from one sample that was sequenced in a study of T cells in Graves' hyperthyroidism and ophthalmopathy (dated by TCRdb to between 2017 and 2020). Libraries were prepared through multiplex PCR. Sequencing was carried out with an Illumina HiSeq 2000. Amplification of TCR beta CDR3 regions was carried out from RNA transcripts. For the first round of RT-PCR on the TCR CDR3, the HTBI primer set was used together with the Qiagen OneStep RT-PCR kit. TCRdb trimmed public reads at Q25 via fastp, called clones via MiXCR and kept in-frame beta chains. Identical CDR3 protein sequences are pooled into one entry, listed with their most common genes and DNA. The sample contains roughly 570,000 distinct CDR3 sequences, around 46% of them found a single time. The ten biggest clones cover about 8% of the sample. Sequencing input: peripheral blood or thyroid tissue (not recorded which). These receptors came from a woman younger than 30 with Graves' hyperthyroidism.

The rearrangement joins TRBV29-1 to TRBJ1-3; no firm D call. V dropped 3 bases and J dropped 7 bases, with 7 bases sitting between them. Looked up from germline, CDR1 is SQVTM and CDR2 is ANQGSEA. The CDR3 is made up of 11 amino acids. The CDR3 DNA sequence: TGCAGCGTTGACGGGCAGAACACCATATATTTT. Translation: CSVDGQNTIYF.

This clonotype was seen only a few times. V usage is TRBV6-5 and J usage is TRBJ2-2; a possible D gene is TRBD1 (5 bases). The germline CDR1 and CDR2 sequences are MNHEY and SVGAGI. Trimming pared 2 bases from V and 6 bases from J, leaving 10 bases between. The CDR3 runs 14 residues. The CDR3 DNA is TGTGCCAGCAGTTACCGCAGGGTCTCCGGGGAGCTGTTTTTT. The encoded protein is CASSYRRVSGELFF.

This clonotype was found many times. A much larger clone is a single base away; this may be a read error. The CDR3 region has the DNA TGTGCCACCAGTGATCGTGGTAGCAATCAGCCCCAGCATTTT. Translating it yields CATSDRGSNQPQHF. This chain links TRBV24-1 with TRBJ1-5; the D is unclear. CDR1 and CDR2 from the germline V gene are KGHDR and SFDVKD. V shed 3 bases and J shed 0 bases, with 5 bases lying between them. The CDR3 length is 14 residues.

The rearrangement links TRBV7-3 to TRBJ1-5; TRBD1 is a possible D gene (6 bases). The V and J ends lost 3 bases and 5 bases respectively, with 17 bases between them. Germline V gene lookup returns CDR1 SGHTA and CDR2 FQGTGA. This CDR3 has 16 amino acids. The CDR3: CASSFYRGRRDQPQHF. The CDR3 nucleotides are TGTGCCAGCAGCTTCTACCGGGGGCGCCGGGATCAGCCCCAGCATTTT. Full variable domain (outside the CDR3, taken from reference TRBV7-3 and TRBJ1-5): GAGVSQTPSNKVTEKGKYVELRCDPISGHTALYWYRQSLGQGPEFLIYFQGTGAADDSGLPNDRFFAVRPEGSVSTLKIQRTERGDSAVYLCASSFYRGRRDQPQHFGDGTRLSIL.

The V gene is TRBV10-3, the J gene TRBJ1-4; 8 bases are shared with TRBD1. CDR3 size: 14 residues. The trim removed 6 bases at V and 8 bases at J, leaving 8 bases unmatched. Germline CDR1 is ENHRY and CDR2 is SYGVKD. The CDR3 bases are TGTGCCATCAGCTCGGGACAGGTTGAGGAAAAACTGTTTTTT. Its protein product is CAISSGQVEEKLFF.

This clonotype came up a few times. This chain joins TRBV2 and TRBJ2-3; D ambiguous. The germline V gene encodes CDR1 SNHLY and CDR2 FYNNEI. The CDR3 spans 13 residues. Trimming pared 4 bases from V and 1 base from J, leaving 6 bases between. This CDR3 reads CASSGAGTDTQYF. In DNA, the CDR3 is TGTGCCAGCAGTGGGGCGGGCACAGATACGCAGTATTTT.

V is TRBV20-1 and J is TRBJ2-5; the match to TRBD2 covers 7 bases. V trimming: 3 bases; J trimming: 5 bases; junction bases outside the gene matches: 15. Per germline, CDR1 DFQATT and CDR2 SNEGSKA (reference sequence). This CDR3 has 16 amino acids. The chain's CDR3 is CSASLFAGVRRETQYF. The CDR3 nucleotides are TGCAGTGCTAGTTTGTTTGCGGGAGTACGTCGGGAGACCCAGTACTTC.

The CDR3: CASSFTQTSGSVGREQYF. In DNA form, the CDR3 reads TGTGCCAGCAGTTTCACTCAAACTAGCGGGAGCGTCGGTCGAGAGCAGTACTTC. J is TRBJ2-7 and V is TRBV12-3 or TRBV12-4, with 11 bases fitting TRBD2. Unmatched junction bases numbered 17, after V lost 3 bases and J lost 7 bases. This CDR3 is built from 18 residues.

This clonotype was observed once. The CDR3 region is CASSLGGSYPYNEQYF. CDR3 sequence (DNA): TGCGCCAGCAGCTTAGGAGGGAGTTATCCCTACAATGAGCAGTACTTC. The chain carries TRBV5-1 and TRBJ2-7; weak D call: TRBD2 (6 bases). The CDR3 totals 16 residues. Deletions cut 2 bases from V and 7 bases from J, with 22 bases between. The germline V gene encodes CDR1 SGHRS and CDR2 YFSETQ.

V usage is TRBV20-1 and J usage is TRBJ2-7, with TRBD2 matching over 7 bases. The germline gives CDR1 DFQATT, CDR2 SNEGSKA (reference sequence). The J segment lost 3 bases and the V segment lost 0 bases, leaving 2 bases of the junction unmatched. The CDR3 loop spans 13 amino acids. The CDR3 nucleotides read TGCAGTGCTAGAGATGGCGGGGGCTACGAGCAGTACTTC. Translated, it gives CSARDGGGYEQYF.

This clonotype has at least ten counts. The chain carries TRBV20-1 and TRBJ1-5; D remains unclear. V lost 0 bases and J 6 bases, leaving 9 bases between the germline ends. The CDR3 has 13 residues. Germline V gene sequence: CDR1 DFQATT, CDR2 SNEGSKA (reference sequence). CDR3 in DNA: TGCAGTGCTAGAGATGTGTGGGCTCAGCCCCAGCATTTT. This translates into CSARDVWAQPQHF.

The chain carries TRBV18 and TRBJ2-7; D not resolved. Germline lookup yields CDR1 KGHSH and CDR2 LQKENI. This CDR3 has 14 amino acids. Trimming left V 0 bases short and J 2 bases short, with 8 bases between. CDR3 bases: TGTGCCAGCTCACCACCTTCAGACCCCTACGAGCAGTACTTC. Translated: CASSPPSDPYEQYF.

This clonotype was seen many times. CDR3: CASSYSSPEGYEQYF. The CDR3 bases are TGTGCCAGCAGTTACTCGAGTCCGGAGGGTTACGAGCAGTACTTC. The rearrangement uses TRBV6-6 and TRBJ2-7, with a weak D call TRBD2 (6 bases). CDR1 is MNHNY, CDR2 SVGAGI, per germline (reference sequence). V gave up 0 bases and J gave up 4 bases, with 13 bases separating them. This CDR3 has 15 amino acids.

In this sample, this clonotype turned up many times. The chain couples TRBV5-1 to TRBJ1-2; 7 nucleotides align to TRBD1. Germline CDR1 is SGHRS and CDR2 is YFSETQ. The CDR3 consists of 14 residues. V dropped 3 bases and J dropped 6; count of bases not matched to a gene: 8. For the CDR3, the DNA is TGCGCCAGCAGCTACCAAGGGGGCGCCGATGGCTACACCTTC. Amino acid sequence: CASSYQGGADGYTF.

The chain has TRBV7-2 and TRBJ2-7; TRBD2 agrees at 7 bases. The CDR3 has 12 residues. V trimming: 5 bases; J trimming: 7 bases; junction bases outside the gene matches: 5. CDR1 is SGHTA and CDR2 is FQGNSA in the germline V gene. The CDR3 nucleotides read TGTGCCAGCAGCACCTCCGGGAGGGAGCAGTACTTC. Residues: CASSTSGREQYF.

This clonotype was seen ten or more times. The chain employs TRBV3-1 and TRBJ2-5; weak D call: TRBD2 (6 bases). The V gene's germline CDR1 is LGHDT and CDR2 YNNKEL (reference sequence). The CDR3 consists of 15 residues. Trimming shortened V by 4 bases and J by 5 bases, and 17 bases separated the two germline ends. The CDR3 protein is CASSPRTVAGETQYF. For the CDR3, the DNA is TGTGCCAGCAGCCCCCGTACCGTGGCGGGGGAGACCCAGTACTTC.

This clonotype was observed a single time. With a much larger clone just one base away, this may be a read error. The J gene is TRBJ2-1, the V gene TRBV29-1; TRBD2 agrees at 8 bases. Looked up from germline, CDR1 is SQVTM and CDR2 is ANQGSEA. CDR3 size: 13 residues. CDR3 in amino acids: CGVDLREDDEQFF. In DNA, the CDR3 is TGCGGCGTTGATTTGCGGGAGGATGATGAGCAGTTCTTC.

V is TRBV12-3 or TRBV12-4 and J is TRBJ2-2; a possible D gene is TRBD2 (5 bases). V shed 2 bases and J shed 0 bases, with 10 bases lying between them. CDR3 size: 16 residues. The CDR3 sequence: CASSLSRDTNTGELFF. The CDR3 nucleotides are TGTGCCAGCAGTTTATCCCGGGATACGAACACCGGGGAGCTGTTTTTT.

In this sample, this clonotype turned up many times. This chain's CDR3 is CATTERRFLQPQHF. The CDR3 coding sequence is TGTGCCACCACCGAACGCAGATTTCTCCAGCCCCAGCATTTT. The gene calls are TRBV15 and TRBJ1-5; D is unresolved. The CDR3 is 14 amino acids. Germline V gives CDR1 LNHNV, CDR2 YYDKDF (reference sequence). V was trimmed by 7 bases and J by 7 bases, leaving 17 bases between them.

This clonotype was found many times. V is TRBV11-3 and J is TRBJ1-2; tentatively, D is TRBD1 (6 bases). The CDR3 runs 15 residues. The V and J ends lost 2 bases and 4 bases respectively, with 14 bases between them. The germline CDR1 and CDR2 sequences are SGHNT and YENEEA. The CDR3 protein is CASSLTRGSGYGYTF. DNA of the CDR3: TGTGCCAGCAGCTTAACCAGGGGAAGTGGCTATGGCTACACCTTC.

This clonotype has a count of ten or more. V is TRBV5-1 and J is TRBJ2-7, with D uncertain. The V and J ends lost 1 base and 0 bases respectively, with 8 bases between them. The CDR3 contains 14 residues. Germline V gene sequence: CDR1 SGHRS, CDR2 YFSETQ. CDR3 nucleotides: TGCGCCAGCAGCTTGACCAGAAGCTCCTACGAGCAGTACTTC. Translating it yields CASSLTRSSYEQYF.

The sample holds many counts of this clonotype. The rearrangement links TRBV14 to TRBJ2-7; 8 bases line up with TRBD2. Germline-derived CDR1 and CDR2 are SGHDN and FVKESK. The CDR3 covers 16 residues. The J segment lost 3 bases and the V segment lost 4 bases, leaving 11 bases of the junction unmatched. Here the CDR3 DNA reads TGTGCCAGCAGCCCGTTGGGAGGCGGGGGGTACTACGAGCAGTACTTC. This translates into CASSPLGGGGYYEQYF.

The chain carries TRBV20-1 and TRBJ2-1; tentatively, D is TRBD1 (5 bases). Trimming took 1 base from V and 4 from J, leaving 17 bases between them. Germline V lookup: CDR1 DFQATT, CDR2 SNEGSKA (reference sequence). The CDR3 extends over 16 amino acids. CDR3 coding DNA: TGCAGTGCTAGAGCTGCTCTTGGGGCTGGGTACAATGAGCAGTTCTTC. Protein: CSARAALGAGYNEQFF.

This clonotype was counted many times. This chain uses TRBV20-1 with TRBJ1-2, with TRBD1 identical over 8 bases. This CDR3 is 15 amino acids long. The ends lost 3 bases at V and 0 bases at J; junction bases unmatched: 6. Per the germline V gene, CDR1 is DFQATT and CDR2 is SNEGSKA (reference sequence). The CDR3 DNA reads TGCAGTGCTAGTTACAGGGGGGAAACTAACTATGGCTACACCTTC. The encoded protein is CSASYRGETNYGYTF.

The J gene is TRBJ1-4, the V gene TRBV5-5, with D uncertain. Germline assignment: CDR1 SGHKS and CDR2 YYEKEE (reference sequence). The CDR3 loop spans 14 amino acids. V was cut by 0 bases and J by 10 bases, with 13 bases left in between. DNA for the CDR3: TGTGCCAGCAGCTTGGCCGACGGGAGTACAAAACTGTTTTTT. It translates to CASSLADGSTKLFF.

The rearrangement links TRBV10-3 to TRBJ1-1; 9 bases agree with TRBD1. The CDR3 is 11 residues long. Germline V lookup: CDR1 ENHRY, CDR2 SYGVKD. Trimming took 6 bases from V and 9 from J; bases not matched to a gene: 2. The CDR3 protein is CAISGTGQAFF. CDR3 coding DNA: TGTGCCATCAGCGGGACAGGGCAAGCTTTCTTT.

Comment on this clonotype: This could be a read error, since a much larger clone is one nucleotide away. The rearrangement uses TRBV4-1 and TRBJ1-3, with D unclear. CDR3 length: 15 amino acids. Germline V gives CDR1 MGHRA, CDR2 YSYEKL. The CDR3 bases are TGTGCCAGCAGCCCGGTCACCTCCTATGGAGACACCATATATTTT. Its translation: CASSPVTSYGDTIYF.

In this sample, this clonotype turned up many times. The genes are TRBV19 and TRBJ1-5; D unresolved. Per the germline V gene, CDR1 is LNHDA and CDR2 is SQIVND (reference sequence). The V end lost 6 bases, the J end lost 4 bases, and 19 bases lay between the germline ends. The CDR3 extends over 16 amino acids. CDR3 protein: CASRSLARRPNQPQHF. In DNA, the CDR3 is TGTGCCAGTAGATCTCTCGCGAGACGCCCGAATCAGCCCCAGCATTTT.